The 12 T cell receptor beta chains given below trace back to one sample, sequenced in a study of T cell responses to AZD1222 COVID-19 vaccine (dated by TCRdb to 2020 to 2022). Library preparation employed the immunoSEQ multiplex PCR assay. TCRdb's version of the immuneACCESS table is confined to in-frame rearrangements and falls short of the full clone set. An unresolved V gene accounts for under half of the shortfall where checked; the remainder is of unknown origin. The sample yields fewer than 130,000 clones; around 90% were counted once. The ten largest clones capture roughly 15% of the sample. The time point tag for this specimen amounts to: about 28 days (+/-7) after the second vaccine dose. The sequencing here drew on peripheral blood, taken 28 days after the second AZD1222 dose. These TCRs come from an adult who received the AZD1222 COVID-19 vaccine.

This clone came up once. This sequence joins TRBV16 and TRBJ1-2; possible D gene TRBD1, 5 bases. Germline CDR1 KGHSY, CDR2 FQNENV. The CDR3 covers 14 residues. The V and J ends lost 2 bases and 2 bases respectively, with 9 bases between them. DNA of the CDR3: TGTGCCAGCAGCCAACAGGGTGGCAACTATGGCTACACCTTC. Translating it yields CASSQQGGNYGYTF. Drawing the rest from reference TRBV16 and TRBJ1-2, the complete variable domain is GEEVAQTPKHLVRGEGQKAKLYCAPIKGHSYVFWYQQVLKNEFKFLISFQNENVFDETGMPKERFSAKCLPNSPCSLEIQATKLEDSAVYFCASSQQGGNYGYTFGSGTRLTVV.

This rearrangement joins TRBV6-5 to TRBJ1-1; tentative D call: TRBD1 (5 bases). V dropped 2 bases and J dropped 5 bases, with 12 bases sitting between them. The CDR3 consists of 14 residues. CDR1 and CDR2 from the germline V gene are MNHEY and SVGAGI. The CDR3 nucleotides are TGTGCCAGCAGTTACGGTGGGGGGAGAACTGAAGCTTTCTTT. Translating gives CASSYGGGRTEAFF.

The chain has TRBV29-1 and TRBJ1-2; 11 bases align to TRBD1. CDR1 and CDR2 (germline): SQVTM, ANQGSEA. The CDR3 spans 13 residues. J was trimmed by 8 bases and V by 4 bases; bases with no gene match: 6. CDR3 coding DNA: TGCAGCGTTGTTGGACAGGGGGCGTTCGGCTACACCTTC. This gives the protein CSVVGQGAFGYTF.

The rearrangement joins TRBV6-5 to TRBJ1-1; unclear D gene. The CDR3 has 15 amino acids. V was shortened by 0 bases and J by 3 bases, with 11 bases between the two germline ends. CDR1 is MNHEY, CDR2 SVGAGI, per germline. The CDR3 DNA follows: TGTGCCAGCAGTTACTCCGCCGACACCCACACTGAAGCTTTCTTT. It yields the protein CASSYSADTHTEAFF.

The CDR3, as DNA: TGTGCCAGCAGCCCCGGAGAGGGGATTTATGGCTACACCTTC. Its protein is CASSPGEGIYGYTF. V gene TRBV7-2 combines with J gene TRBJ1-2; D is possibly TRBD1 (5 bases). CDR1 SGHTA and CDR2 FQGNSA come from the germline V gene. Trimming stripped 5 bases from V and 5 bases from J, with 15 bases between. The CDR3 length is 14 residues.

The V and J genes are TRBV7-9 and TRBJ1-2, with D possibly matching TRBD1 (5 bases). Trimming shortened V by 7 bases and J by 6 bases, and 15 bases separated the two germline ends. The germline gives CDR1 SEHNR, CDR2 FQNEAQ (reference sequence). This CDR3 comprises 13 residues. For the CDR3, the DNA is TGTGCCAGCACCCGAACGGCAGGGAATGGCTACACCTTC. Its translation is CASTRTAGNGYTF.

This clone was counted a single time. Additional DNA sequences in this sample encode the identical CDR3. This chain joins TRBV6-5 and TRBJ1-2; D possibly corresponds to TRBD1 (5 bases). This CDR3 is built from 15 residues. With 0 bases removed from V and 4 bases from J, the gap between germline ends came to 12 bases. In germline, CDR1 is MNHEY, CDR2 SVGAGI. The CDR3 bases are TGTGCCAGCAGTTACTCGTCGGGGGTTGGCTATGGCTACACCTTC. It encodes CASSYSSGVGYGYTF.

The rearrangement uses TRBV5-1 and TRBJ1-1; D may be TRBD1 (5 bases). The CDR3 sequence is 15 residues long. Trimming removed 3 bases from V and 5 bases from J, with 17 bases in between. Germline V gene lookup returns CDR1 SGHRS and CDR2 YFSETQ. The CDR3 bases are TGCGCCAGCAGCTCTCTTAGTGGGGGTGGAACTGAAGCTTTCTTT. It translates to CASSSLSGGGTEAFF.

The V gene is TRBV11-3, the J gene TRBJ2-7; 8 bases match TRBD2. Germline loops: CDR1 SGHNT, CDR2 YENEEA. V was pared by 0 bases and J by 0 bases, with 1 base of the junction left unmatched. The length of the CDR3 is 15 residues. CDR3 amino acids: CASSLESGSSYEQYF. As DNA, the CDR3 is TGTGCCAGCAGCTTAGAAAGCGGGAGCTCCTACGAGCAGTACTTC. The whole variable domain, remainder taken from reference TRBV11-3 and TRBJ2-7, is EAGVVQSPRYKIIEKKQPVAFWCNPISGHNTLYWYLQNLGQGPELLIRYENEEAVDDSQLPKDRFSAERLKGVDSTLKIQPAELGDSAVYLCASSLESGSSYEQYFGPGTRLTVT.

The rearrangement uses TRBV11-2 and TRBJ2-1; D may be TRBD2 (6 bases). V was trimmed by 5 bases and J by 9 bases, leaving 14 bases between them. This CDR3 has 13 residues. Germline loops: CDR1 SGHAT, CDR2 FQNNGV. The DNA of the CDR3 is TGTGCCAGCAGCCTCTCCCCGGAGGGTGAGCAGTTCTTC. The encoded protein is CASSLSPEGEQFF.

As DNA, the CDR3 is TGTGCCAGTAGTGCAGGACGTACCAATCAGCCCCAGCATTTT. Translating it yields CASSAGRTNQPQHF. The V and J genes are TRBV19 and TRBJ1-5; D gene uncertain. Germline V gives CDR1 LNHDA, CDR2 SQIVND (reference sequence). This CDR3 comprises 14 residues. V was cut by 5 bases and J by 3 bases, with 11 bases left in between.

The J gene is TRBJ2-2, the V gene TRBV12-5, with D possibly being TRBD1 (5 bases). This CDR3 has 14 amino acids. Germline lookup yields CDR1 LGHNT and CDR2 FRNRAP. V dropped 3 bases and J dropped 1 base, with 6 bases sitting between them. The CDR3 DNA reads TGTGCTAGTGGTTTCGGACAGAACACCGGGGAGCTGTTTTTT. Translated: CASGFGQNTGELFF.